What follows are 18 T cell receptor beta chains derived from one specimen sequenced in a study of cytomegalovirus exposure and HLA in healthy donors. PCR primers comprised 60 Vbeta and 13 Jbeta primers. TCRdb keeps only in-frame clones here, not all; method: immunoSEQ multiplex PCR. The sample shows 150,000 or so clones, approximately 72% of them seen only once. The source material was PBMCs. Receptors were obtained from a female donor in good health and CMV-seronegative.

In this sample, this clone turned up a few times. This sequence joins TRBV2 and TRBJ1-5; 10 bases align to TRBD1. Germline CDR1 reads SNHLY; CDR2 reads FYNNEI. V dropped 8 bases and J dropped 6; count of bases not matched to a gene: 10. CDR3 length: 15 residues. The chain's CDR3 is CASGRDRGEGQPQHF. CDR3 coding DNA: TGTGCCAGCGGACGGGACAGGGGAGAAGGTCAGCCCCAGCATTTT. Supplemented by reference TRBV2 and TRBJ1-5, the full variable domain reads EPEVTQTPSHQVTQMGQEVILRCVPISNHLYFYWYRQILGQKVEFLVSFYNNEISEKSEIFDDQFSVERPDGSNFTLKIRSTKLEDSAMYFCASGRDRGEGQPQHFGDGTRLSIL.

V and J are TRBV21-1 and TRBJ1-5. TRBV21-1 is annotated as a pseudogene. The CDR3 loop spans 14 amino acids. CDR3 DNA sequence: TGTGCCAGCAGCAACGGGGGGCGCGGTCAGCCCCAGCATTTT. It translates to CASSNGGRGQPQHF.

The chain recombines TRBV2 with TRBJ1-5; 8 bases are a match to TRBD1. With 8 bases clipped from V and 0 bases from J, the junction kept 3 bases outside the gene matches. CDR1 is SNHLY and CDR2 is FYNNEI in the germline V gene. This CDR3 contains 14 residues. CDR3 protein: CASGTGGSNQPQHF. CDR3 bases: TGTGCCAGCGGGACAGGTGGTAGCAATCAGCCCCAGCATTTT.

This clone showed up just a few times. This chain connects TRBV19 to TRBJ1-1; the D gene is possibly TRBD1 (5 bases). With 7 bases removed from V and 5 bases from J, the gap between germline ends came to 17 bases. Germline V CDR1 and CDR2: LNHDA, SQIVND (reference sequence). The CDR3 is 14 residues long. The CDR3 here is CASNAVAGGTEAFF. As DNA, the CDR3 is TGTGCCAGTAACGCTGTGGCGGGGGGAACTGAAGCTTTCTTT.

This chain joins TRBV4-2 and TRBJ2-5; D unresolved. The DNA end favors TRBJ2-7, so the J call may be wrong. The germline gives CDR1 LGHNA, CDR2 YNFKEQ. The CDR3 is 13 amino acids. CDR3 coding DNA: TGTGCCAGCAGCCCTAGGTCGCCCTACGAGCAGTACTTC. It yields the protein CASSPRSPYEQYF.

The gene calls are TRBV27 and TRBJ2-7; possibly TRBD2 for D (6 bases). The CDR3 extends over 14 amino acids. V gave up 4 bases and J gave up 2 bases, with 12 bases separating them. Germline CDR1 is MNHEY and CDR2 is SMNVEV (reference sequence). CDR3 residues: CASSSLSGAYEQYF. In nucleotides, the CDR3 is TGTGCCAGCAGTTCCTTGTCGGGAGCCTACGAGCAGTACTTC.

This chain joins TRBV7-3 and TRBJ2-7, with 8 bases fitting TRBD1. The germline V gene encodes CDR1 SGHTA and CDR2 FQGTGA. V dropped 3 bases and J dropped 3; count of bases not matched to a gene: 4. The CDR3 extends over 14 amino acids. The CDR3 DNA reads TGTGCCAGCAGCTTGACAGGGGATGTCTACGAGCAGTACTTC. It codes for CASSLTGDVYEQYF.

Within the sample, this clone is medium-sized. The chain has TRBV7-2 and TRBJ1-3; D is unresolved. The germline V and J ends were trimmed by 1 base and 0 bases, with 4 bases remaining between them. The CDR3 consists of 14 residues. Germline V gene lookup returns CDR1 SGHTA and CDR2 FQGNSA. The CDR3 DNA follows: TGTGCCAGCAGCTTAGACAGCTCTGGAAACACCATATATTTT. It codes for CASSLDSSGNTIYF. Full variable domain (missing parts from reference TRBV7-2 and TRBJ1-3): GAGVSQSPSNKVTEKGKDVELRCDPISGHTALYWYRQSLGQGLEFLIYFQGNSAPDKSGLPSDRFSAERTGGSVSTLTIQRTQQEDSAVYLCASSLDSSGNTIYFGEGSWLTVV.

The chain uses TRBV30 and TRBJ1-2; TRBD1 matches at 7 bases. CDR3 length: 14 residues. Germline loops: CDR1 GTSNPN, CDR2 SVGIG (reference sequence). After removal of 2 bases from V and 8 bases from J, the junction contained 11 bases not matched to a gene. The CDR3 spells CAWSPREGARGYTF. The CDR3 nucleotides read TGTGCCTGGAGTCCCCGGGAGGGGGCGCGGGGCTACACCTTC.

J is TRBJ1-2 and V is TRBV5-1; 8 positions agree with TRBD1. Germline assignment: CDR1 SGHRS and CDR2 YFSETQ. CDR3 length: 14 residues. V shed 4 bases, J shed 4 bases, and the junction held 6 bases outside the gene matches. DNA of the CDR3: TGCGCCAGCAGCACCGGACAGGGAGCCTATGGCTACACCTTC. This encodes CASSTGQGAYGYTF.

The chain employs TRBV5-1 and TRBJ2-7; 12 bases are a match to TRBD1. The J segment lost 5 bases and the V segment lost 4 bases, leaving 7 bases of the junction unmatched. CDR1 and CDR2 (germline): SGHRS, YFSETQ. The CDR3 contains 15 residues. CDR3 sequence: CASSRGTGGINEQYF. CDR3 bases: TGCGCCAGCAGCCGTGGGACAGGGGGCATCAACGAGCAGTACTTC.

The chain employs TRBV6-1 and TRBJ1-1; 9 bases fit TRBD1. The length of the CDR3 is 16 residues. Per the germline V gene, CDR1 is MNHNS and CDR2 is SASEGT. Trimming took 3 bases from V and 5 from J; bases not matched to a gene: 10. CDR3 protein: CASSEGPGTGRTEAFF. CDR3 DNA: TGTGCCAGCAGTGAGGGGCCCGGGACAGGGAGGACTGAAGCTTTCTTT.

V is TRBV7-2 and J is TRBJ1-2; the match to TRBD1 covers 8 bases. The length of the CDR3 is 12 residues. CDR1 is SGHTA and CDR2 is FQGNSA in the germline V gene. V lost 4 bases to trimming and J lost 8 bases; unmatched junction nucleotides: 3. The CDR3 DNA sequence: TGTGCCAGCAGCTCGGACAGGGTCGGCTACACCTTC. It is translated as CASSSDRVGYTF.

The chain couples TRBV19 to TRBJ1-5; D is unresolved. Germline V gene lookup returns CDR1 LNHDA and CDR2 SQIVND (reference sequence). The CDR3 is 11 residues long. V was cut by 8 bases and J by 3 bases, with 5 bases left in between. DNA of the CDR3: TGTGCCAGTGGACTCAATCAGCCCCAGCATTTT. This sequence encodes CASGLNQPQHF.

This clone turned up a few times. This chain uses TRBV9 with TRBJ1-5, with D unresolved. Trimming took off 0 bases at V and 4 bases at J, with 8 bases between the two ends. The germline CDR1 and CDR2 sequences are SGDLS and YYNGEE. The length of the CDR3 is 14 residues. CDR3 amino acids: CASSVGPQNQPQHF. The CDR3 DNA reads as TGTGCCAGCAGCGTAGGACCACAGAATCAGCCCCAGCATTTT.

Written as DNA, the CDR3 is TGTGCCAGCATCCTGAGCGTGTCCTACGAGCAGTACTTC. Amino acid sequence: CASILSVSYEQYF. The chain carries TRBV2 and TRBJ2-7; D unclear. Germline V gene lookup returns CDR1 SNHLY and CDR2 FYNNEI. The CDR3 is made up of 13 amino acids. The germline V and J ends were trimmed by 7 bases and 1 base, with 11 bases remaining between them.

The chain couples TRBV6-5 to TRBJ2-7; D may be TRBD1 (5 bases). The CDR3 runs to 13 residues. Germline loops: CDR1 MNHEY, CDR2 SVGAGI. Trimming removed 2 bases from V and 3 bases from J, with 8 bases in between. The CDR3 region is CASSYQGVYEQYF. CDR3 nucleotides: TGTGCCAGCAGTTACCAGGGCGTCTACGAGCAGTACTTC.

The chain links TRBV18 to TRBJ1-1, with D perhaps TRBD1 (6 bases). V lost 2 bases, J lost 4 bases, and 8 bases lay in between. This CDR3 is built from 13 residues. Germline loops: CDR1 KGHSH, CDR2 LQKENI. The CDR3 region has the DNA TGTGCCAGCTCACCATCCAGGGGCACTGAAGCTTTCTTT. Amino acid sequence: CASSPSRGTEAFF.